These T cell receptor beta chains were read from a single sample in a study of identical twins. TCRdb recomputed calls from the 5' RACE reads with MiXCR, one row per CDR3 protein. The data hold roughly 230,000 distinct CDR3 sequences, with roughly 8.7% observed a single time. Another study also made use of these data, one on yellow fever vaccine responses in identical twins.

The sequenced sample was CD8+ T cells sorted from blood. The receptors were sampled from a woman aged 18-30 years in good health. Both conserved end residues are part of each CDR3. The D gene is left open where the match is weak. Rows give clone size only sometimes, using once, few, many, or a class for an expanded clone.

j_gene | abundance | v_gene | d_gene | CDR3aa | CDR3nt
TRBJ1-5 | many | TRBV28 | - | CASSGSTWVEAQHF | TGTGCCAGCAGCGGATCTACCTGGGTAGAGGCCCAGCATTTT
TRBJ2-7 | - | TRBV7-6 | TRBD1 | CASSATGIYEQYF | TGTGCCAGCAGCGCGACAGGGATCTACGAGCAGTACTTC
TRBJ2-5 | - | TRBV11-2 | TRBD2 | CASSLGERLAATRRETQYF | TGTGCCAGCAGCTTAGGGGAAAGACTAGCCGCCACCCGTCGAGAGACCCAGTACTTC
TRBJ2-1 | many | TRBV12-3/TRBV12-4 | - | CASSLISLLNEQFF | TGTGCCAGCAGTTTAATCTCGTTGTTGAATGAGCAGTTCTTC
TRBJ2-5 | many | TRBV27 | - | CASSLAGGIRETQYF | TGTGCCAGCAGCCTGGCAGGGGGGATCAGAGAGACCCAGTACTTC
TRBJ2-7 | - | TRBV7-9 | TRBD2 | CASSLMLAGDFYEQYF | TGTGCCAGCAGCCTGATGCTAGCGGGAGACTTCTACGAGCAGTACTTC
TRBJ2-3 | - | TRBV7-9 | - | CASSSTGGSQYF | TGTGCCAGCAGCTCGACAGGCGGGTCCCAGTATTTT
TRBJ2-5 | - | TRBV28 | TRBD1 | CASSFIQGALETQYF | TGTGCCAGCAGTTTCATACAGGGGGCTTTGGAGACCCAGTACTTC
TRBJ2-3 | - | TRBV14 | TRBD1 | CASSPLGGFATDTQYF | TGTGCCAGCAGCCCCCTAGGGGGCTTTGCCACAGATACGCAGTATTTT
TRBJ2-1 | many | TRBV7-8 | - | CASSPQDRGNNEQFF | TGTGCCAGCAGCCCCCAGGACCGGGGGAACAATGAGCAGTTCTTC
TRBJ2-1 | - | TRBV28 | TRBD2 | CASSPRVAGTPLPGYNEQFF | TGTGCCAGCAGCCCCCGGGTAGCGGGAACCCCCCTTCCCGGGTACAATGAGCAGTTCTTC
TRBJ2-1 | many | TRBV6-1 | TRBD2 | CASSTSAYSYNEQFF | TGTGCCAGCAGTACTAGCGCTTACTCCTACAATGAGCAGTTCTTC
TRBJ1-2 | few | TRBV12-3/TRBV12-4 | - | CASSSSGGGSGYTF | TGTGCCAGCAGTTCTTCAGGAGGGGGTAGTGGCTACACCTTC
TRBJ1-2 | few | TRBV7-9 | - | CASSLDREPGYGYTF | TGTGCCAGCAGCTTAGATCGAGAACCGGGCTATGGCTACACCTTC
TRBJ2-2 | - | TRBV12-3/TRBV12-4 | - | CATLLRQDPTNTGELFF | TGTGCCACACTACTTCGACAGGACCCCACGAACACCGGGGAGCTGTTTTTT
TRBJ2-7 | - | TRBV7-9 | TRBD2 | CASSSEHGLADYEQYF | TGTGCCAGCAGCTCAGAGCATGGACTAGCGGATTACGAGCAGTACTTC
TRBJ2-3 | - | TRBV9 | TRBD2 | CASSEGLGTTDTQYF | TGTGCCAGCAGCGAGGGACTAGGCACCACAGATACGCAGTATTTT
TRBJ2-1 | many | TRBV7-9 | - | CASSLTGDNEQFF | TGTGCCAGCAGCTTAACGGGAGACAATGAGCAGTTCTTC
TRBJ2-7 | many | TRBV9 | - | CASSVGDGFREQYF | TGTGCCAGCAGCGTGGGAGACGGGTTTCGGGAGCAGTACTTC
TRBJ2-7 | many | TRBV7-2 | TRBD2 | CASSLGAGVEQYF | TGTGCCAGCAGCTTAGGTGCGGGAGTCGAGCAGTACTTC
TRBJ2-7 | few | TRBV5-1 | - | CASSLVTGPSYEQYF | TGCGCCAGCAGCTTGGTCACAGGTCCGTCCTACGAGCAGTACTTC
TRBJ1-5 | - | TRBV27 | TRBD1 | CASSPGQTNQPQHF | TGTGCCAGCAGCCCGGGACAGACGAATCAGCCCCAGCATTTT
TRBJ2-7 | many | TRBV20-1 | - | CSAPDRNSYEQYF | TGCAGTGCGCCGGACCGCAACTCCTACGAGCAGTACTTC
TRBJ2-1 | - | TRBV27 | - | CASSLFTQLYNEQFF | TGTGCCAGCAGTTTATTCACACAACTTTACAATGAGCAGTTCTTC
TRBJ2-1 | - | TRBV7-2 | - | CASSPSSGNEQFF | TGTGCCAGCAGCCCCTCTAGTGGCAATGAGCAGTTCTTC
TRBJ2-3 | - | TRBV6-5 | TRBD1 | CASSYWAGGKDTQYF | TGTGCCAGCAGTTACTGGGCAGGGGGAAAAGATACGCAGTATTTT
TRBJ2-5 | many | TRBV20-1 | - | CSARAGTPQETQYF | TGCAGTGCTCGAGCCGGGACACCTCAAGAGACCCAGTACTTC
TRBJ2-3 | few | TRBV29-1 | - | CSVSGGTSTDTQYF | TGCAGCGTCTCCGGAGGGACTAGCACAGATACGCAGTATTTT
TRBJ2-7 | - | TRBV4-2 | - | CASSQNTGITYEQYF | TGTGCCAGCAGCCAAAATACAGGAATCACCTACGAGCAGTACTTC
TRBJ2-2 | - | TRBV7-3 | - | CASSLPGNGELFF | TGTGCCAGCAGCTTACCGGGGAACGGGGAGCTGTTTTTT
TRBJ2-7 | many | TRBV29-1 | - | CSVEAGGATYEQYF | TGCAGCGTTGAAGCTGGGGGGGCGACCTACGAGCAGTACTTC
TRBJ2-3 | - | TRBV2 | - | CASSDRYSLYPDTQYF | TGTGCCAGCAGTGATAGGTACAGCCTATATCCAGATACGCAGTATTTT
TRBJ1-1 | few | TRBV12-3/TRBV12-4 | - | CASRYGQLNTEAFF | TGTGCCAGCAGATACGGACAGTTGAACACTGAAGCTTTCTTT
TRBJ2-1 | few | TRBV4-1 | - | CASSQENYNEQFF | TGCGCCAGCAGCCAAGAGAACTACAATGAGCAGTTCTTC
TRBJ1-2 | many | TRBV28 | - | CASRDTLDYGYTF | TGTGCCAGCAGAGACACCCTTGACTATGGCTACACCTTC
TRBJ2-5 | - | TRBV7-8 | - | CASSESGAAETQYF | TGTGCCAGCAGCGAATCAGGGGCCGCCGAGACCCAGTACTTC
TRBJ2-3 | few | TRBV6-2/TRBV6-3 | TRBD1 | CASSRPLKWDRGGTDTQYF | TGTGCCAGCAGTCGCCCACTCAAATGGGACAGGGGGGGCACAGATACGCAGTATTTT
TRBJ2-1 | few | TRBV6-4 | TRBD2 | CASSALAGARNEQFF | TGTGCCAGCAGTGCTCTAGCGGGGGCTCGGAATGAGCAGTTCTTC
TRBJ2-3 | - | TRBV4-1 | TRBD1 | CASSHPATGDKFPDTQYF | TGCGCCAGCAGCCATCCTGCGACAGGGGACAAATTCCCAGATACGCAGTATTTT
TRBJ2-7 | many | TRBV27 | - | CASSFQGQSSTYEQYF | TGTGCCAGCAGTTTCCAAGGACAGTCCTCCACCTACGAGCAGTACTTC
TRBJ2-1 | - | TRBV4-3 | - | CASSQEGMGNNPEQFF | TGCGCCAGCAGCCAAGAGGGCATGGGGAATAACCCAGAGCAGTTCTTC
TRBJ2-1 | - | TRBV12-3/TRBV12-4 | TRBD2 | CASSLELGLAGPSYNEQFF | TGTGCCAGCAGTTTAGAATTGGGGCTAGCGGGGCCGTCCTACAATGAGCAGTTCTTC
TRBJ2-7 | few | TRBV3-1 | - | CASSQEATLRSYEQYF | TGTGCCAGCAGCCAAGAGGCGACACTTAGGAGCTACGAGCAGTACTTC
TRBJ2-1 | - | TRBV4-3 | TRBD2 | CASSPGLASNEQFF | TGCGCCAGCAGCCCGGGACTAGCATCGAATGAGCAGTTCTTC
TRBJ2-2 | many | TRBV29-1 | - | CSVEDVEGGELFF | TGCAGCGTTGAAGACGTGGAGGGCGGGGAGCTGTTTTTT
TRBJ2-3 | - | TRBV7-2 | - | CASSFWASDTQYF | TGTGCCAGCAGCTTTTGGGCATCAGATACGCAGTATTTT
TRBJ2-6 | few | TRBV5-1 | TRBD1 | CASSLRQGAPSGANVLTF | TGCGCCAGCAGCTTGAGACAGGGGGCTCCCTCTGGGGCCAACGTCCTGACTTTC
TRBJ2-7 | few | TRBV20-1 | - | CSAREDRTSYEQYF | TGCAGTGCTAGGGAAGACAGGACCTCCTACGAGCAGTACTTC
TRBJ2-2 | - | TRBV7-2 | TRBD1 | CASSFVVGTGSGELFF | TGTGCCAGCAGCTTTGTGGTCGGGACAGGGTCCGGGGAGCTGTTTTTT
TRBJ2-3 | - | TRBV7-9 | - | CASSFSDLKGDTQYF | TGTGCCAGCAGCTTTTCCGACCTTAAAGGGGATACGCAGTATTTT
TRBJ2-7 | many | TRBV11-2 | TRBD1 | CASSFGQGPYEQYF | TGTGCCAGCAGCTTCGGACAGGGACCCTACGAGCAGTACTTC
TRBJ2-5 | - | TRBV4-1 | TRBD1 | CASSQEETGGPQETQYF | TGCGCCAGCAGCCAAGAAGAGACAGGGGGGCCCCAAGAGACCCAGTACTTC
TRBJ2-7 | few | TRBV21-1 | - | CASSKFIPPRQSKCEQYF | TGTGCCAGCAGCAAATTTATCCCACCTAGACAGAGTAAGTGCGAGCAGTACTTC